This is a list of T cell receptor beta chains from one sample in a study of tumor-infiltrating lymphocytes in primary liver carcinoma. One entry per CDR3 protein, called by TCRdb with MiXCR from the multiplex PCR reads. The sample has some 190,000 distinct CDR3 sequences; around 60% are singletons. Material for sequencing was peripheral blood. The receptors here all came from a man aged 35 to 55 with primary liver carcinoma and hepatitis B virus infection. Each CDR3 is given with its conserved first and last residue. Clone size is shown for a subset of rows, as once, few, many or a class of expanded clone.

>TRBV29-1|NA|13|TRBJ2-5
CSVGGDSQETQYF
>TRBV11-2|NA|14|TRBJ2-7
CASRLSTSGDEQYF
>TRBV11-2|many|19|TRBJ2-3
CASSSAPGLAGSSTDTQYF
>TRBV6-5|NA|12|TRBJ2-5
CDSRAGMQTQYF
>TRBV29-1|once|13|TRBJ1-5
CSVSGFDNQPQHF
>TRBV6-5|NA|14|TRBJ1-5
CASSPQGGYQPQHF
>TRBV11-2|many|15|TRBJ2-3
CASSLATGGFGTQYF
>TRBV5-1|NA|14|TRBJ2-4
CASSLGSPENIQYF
>TRBV4-2|few|16|TRBJ2-2
CASSRTGTGDTGELFF
>TRBV11-2|NA|18|TRBJ2-3
CASSLGQGTSGRADTQYF
>TRBV29-1|many|12|TRBJ2-5
CSVEVVGETQYF
>TRBV12-3/TRBV12-4|NA|17|TRBJ2-3
CASSRGVSGSSTDTQYF
>TRBV6-5|few|14|TRBJ1-1
CASSYADPGTEAFF
>TRBV6-5|NA|14|TRBJ1-1
CASSPGFTNTESFF
>TRBV21-1|NA|15|TRBJ2-1
CASSKETGGSNEQFF
>TRBV5-6|NA|15|TRBJ2-1
CASSRTSDFYNEQFF
>TRBV6-6|few|16|TRBJ1-3
CASSRQGPSSGNTIYF
>TRBV5-5|NA|14|TRBJ1-2
CDSSTAGAHYGYTF
>TRBV11-2|many|15|TRBJ2-5
CASRPIRGAQETQYF
>TRBV5-5|NA|14|TRBJ1-1
CASRFLGWNTEAFF
>TRBV6-5|NA|14|TRBJ1-3
CASRMTGGGNTIYF
>TRBV29-1|NA|15|TRBJ2-7
CSVEDAGTSTYEQHF
>TRBV29-1|NA|14|TRBJ1-2
CSVSPGVLRYGYTF
>TRBV29-1|NA|15|TRBJ1-4
CSVEVPGQPNEKLFF
>TRBV11-2|NA|13|TRBJ2-7
CDSSPDISYGQYF
>TRBV29-1|few|11|TRBJ2-5
CSVDRVETQYF
>TRBV6-2/TRBV6-3|NA|12|TRBJ2-7
CASEDTSYEQYF
>TRBV7-8|NA|12|TRBJ2-7
CANSSGEYEQYF
>TRBV11-2|many|14|TRBJ2-4
CASSLVTSAPLQYF
>TRBV6-6|few|14|TRBJ1-5
CASSPHLDLEPQHF
>TRBV11-1|once|16|TRBJ2-3
CASSRGGSSSTDMQYF
>TRBV6-6|few|14|TRBJ2-7
CASSSPQGEAEQYF
>TRBV29-1|NA|14|TRBJ2-1
CSAEGGTLAAEQFF